These 17 T cell receptor beta chains share one sample of origin, sequenced in a study of identical twins (dated by TCRdb to 2016 to 2018). Library creation used 5' RACE. For sequencing, an Illumina HiSeq 2000 was employed. The public reads were reanalyzed by TCRdb: fastp trimming at Q25, MiXCR alignment, in-frame beta chains only. Every entry covers one CDR3 protein and lists the most common genes and DNA from its rows. The sample data list about 900,000 distinct CDR3 sequences, and 9% to 15% of these were observed just once. The top ten constitute around 1.5% of the sample. These data are also associated with another study on yellow fever vaccine responses in identical twins.

The source material was PBMCs. Receptors were obtained from a woman aged 18-29 years in good health.

There are many counts of this clonotype. The gene calls are TRBV2 and TRBJ1-1; no firm D call. Trimming took 2 bases from V and 3 from J, leaving 10 bases between them. From germline, CDR1 is SNHLY and CDR2 FYNNEI. The CDR3 covers 14 residues. The CDR3 here is CASSEFSRDTEAFF. The CDR3 DNA is TGTGCCAGCAGTGAATTCAGCCGGGACACTGAAGCTTTCTTT.

In nucleotides, the CDR3 is TGCGCCAGCAGCCAAGATCCGCCGAACCCAGATACGCAGTATTTT. Its translation is CASSQDPPNPDTQYF. The chain is built from TRBV4-1 and TRBJ2-3; unclear D gene. Germline CDR1 MGHRA, CDR2 YSYEKL. The CDR3 covers 15 residues. V lost 0 bases and J lost 4, with 11 bases in between.

This clonotype was recorded many times. The V call is TRBV5-1, the J call TRBJ2-7; TRBD1 agrees at 8 bases. This CDR3 has 14 residues. V lost 0 bases and J lost 4; bases outside the gene matches: 3. CDR1 and CDR2 (germline): SGHRS, YFSETQ. CDR3 sequence: CASSLVQGAYEQYF. CDR3 in DNA: TGCGCCAGCAGCTTGGTTCAGGGGGCGTACGAGCAGTACTTC.

The V gene is TRBV19, the J gene TRBJ2-7, with D possibly TRBD1 on 5 matching bases. Per the germline V gene, CDR1 is LNHDA and CDR2 is SQIVND (reference sequence). Trimming left V 4 bases short and J 2 bases short, with 18 bases between. This CDR3 has 16 residues. Here the CDR3 reads CASSKGPTGFPYEQYF. CDR3 nucleotides: TGTGCCAGTAGTAAGGGCCCAACAGGTTTTCCCTACGAGCAGTACTTC. The full variable domain, in which reference TRBV19 and TRBJ2-7 provide the parts outside the CDR3, is DGGITQSPKYLFRKEGQNVTLSCEQNLNHDAMYWYRQDPGQGLRLIYYSQIVNDFQKGDIAEGYSVSREKKESFPLTVTSAQKNPTAFYLCASSKGPTGFPYEQYFGPGTRLTVT.

In its sample, this clonotype was seen many times. The chain is built from TRBV5-4 and TRBJ2-7; 14 bases agree with TRBD2. The ends lost 4 bases at V and 0 bases at J; junction bases unmatched: 12. The CDR3 length is 19 residues. Germline values: CDR1 SGHNT, CDR2 YYREEE (reference sequence). The CDR3 loop reads CASSVSGTSGGSTSYEQYV. CDR3 DNA sequence: TGTGCCAGCAGCGTGAGCGGGACTAGCGGGGGTTCTACCTCCTACGAGCAGTACGTC.

This clonotype was counted a few times. The genes are TRBV25-1 and TRBJ2-1, with D possibly TRBD1 on 5 matching bases. Trimming removed 2 bases at V and 0 bases at J, with 23 bases between. Germline V gene data show CDR1 as MGHDK and CDR2 as SYGVNS. This CDR3 has 20 residues. Here the CDR3 reads CASSEPSGAHGVSSYNEQFF. CDR3 in DNA: TGTGCCAGCAGTGAACCCTCTGGGGCGCACGGAGTAAGCTCCTACAATGAGCAGTTCTTC.

This clonotype was picked up many times. The chain combines TRBV29-1 with TRBJ1-1, with TRBD1 as a possible D gene (5 bases). Trimming removed 5 bases from V and 3 bases from J, with 19 bases in between. The CDR3 consists of 15 residues. Looked up from germline, CDR1 is SQVTM and CDR2 is ANQGSEA. The CDR3 DNA is TGCAGCGTTAGCCCTCCTGGGGGGGGTGACACTGAAGCTTTCTTT. Amino acids: CSVSPPGGGDTEAFF.

This sequence joins TRBV18 and TRBJ2-1; a possible D gene is TRBD2 (6 bases). Trimming pared 3 bases from V and 0 bases from J, leaving 18 bases between. The CDR3 contains 18 residues. Germline-derived CDR1 and CDR2 are KGHSH and LQKENI. CDR3 sequence: CASSPRPSVGSSYNEQFF. CDR3 nucleotide sequence: TGTGCCAGCTCACCGAGGCCTAGCGTCGGCAGCTCCTACAATGAGCAGTTCTTC.

The rearrangement links TRBV7-3 to TRBJ2-1; the match to TRBD2 covers 11 bases. The CDR3 contains 17 residues. From germline, CDR1 is SGHTA and CDR2 FQGTGA. V dropped 2 bases and J dropped 4; count of bases not matched to a gene: 7. CDR3 amino acids: CASSLGSSGRTYNEQFF. The CDR3 DNA follows: TGTGCCAGCAGCTTAGGGTCTAGCGGGAGGACTTACAATGAGCAGTTCTTC. Looking up the rest from reference TRBV7-3 and TRBJ2-1 gives the full variable domain: GAGVSQTPSNKVTEKGKYVELRCDPISGHTALYWYRQSLGQGPEFLIYFQGTGAADDSGLPNDRFFAVRPEGSVSTLKIQRTERGDSAVYLCASSLGSSGRTYNEQFFGPGTRLTVL.

The V and J genes are TRBV20-1 and TRBJ2-1; possibly TRBD1 for D (6 bases). V was shortened by 6 bases and J by 0 bases, with 9 bases between the two germline ends. The V gene's germline CDR1 is DFQATT and CDR2 SNEGSKA (reference sequence). The CDR3 runs 13 residues. The CDR3 here is CSARDTSYNEQFF. CDR3 DNA: TGCAGTGCCCGGGACACCTCCTACAATGAGCAGTTCTTC.

The gene calls are TRBV28 and TRBJ1-1, with TRBD1 matching over 8 bases. This CDR3 has 15 amino acids. V shed 5 bases and J 5 bases; nucleotides not matched to a gene: 10. Germline V gives CDR1 MDHEN, CDR2 SYDVKM. In DNA form, the CDR3 reads TGTGCCAGCAGTGGGGACAGGAGCTTCGGAACTGAAGCTTTCTTT. Its protein is CASSGDRSFGTEAFF.

This clonotype showed up just a few times. This chain uses TRBV28 with TRBJ2-7; D might be TRBD1 or TRBD2, each matching 5 bases. The CDR3 length is 16 residues. The V end was cut by 3 bases, the J end by 2 bases, with 17 bases between. Germline V gene lookup returns CDR1 MDHEN and CDR2 SYDVKM. The CDR3 DNA reads as TGTGCCAGCAGTTTTCCCCTAGGTCGAGGGGCCTACGAGCAGTACTTC. The encoded protein is CASSFPLGRGAYEQYF.

This clonotype was seen ten or more times. V gene TRBV10-1 combines with J gene TRBJ2-5, with D maybe TRBD1 (5 bases). Germline values: CDR1 WNHNN, CDR2 SYGVQD (reference sequence). The CDR3 extends over 13 amino acids. V was cut by 4 bases and J by 5 bases, with 11 bases left in between. CDR3 bases: TGCGCCAGCAGTGTGACAGTCGGGGAGACCCAGTACTTC. It codes for CASSVTVGETQYF.

This clonotype was observed a handful of times. V and J are TRBV4-1 and TRBJ1-1; 7 bases are a match to TRBD1. CDR1 MGHRA and CDR2 YSYEKL come from the germline V gene. V lost 1 base, J lost 1 base, and 6 bases stayed unmatched. The CDR3 has 16 residues. This chain's CDR3 is CASSQAPGQTNTEAFF. The CDR3 DNA reads as TGCGCCAGCAGCCAAGCCCCGGGACAGACGAACACTGAAGCTTTCTTT.

The V call is TRBV20-1, the J call TRBJ2-1, with 9 bases matching TRBD1. Germline CDR1 is DFQATT and CDR2 is SNEGSKA (reference sequence). The V segment lost 6 bases and the J segment 3 bases; nucleotides outside the gene matches: 9. The CDR3 extends over 15 amino acids. DNA of the CDR3: TGCAGTGCCCGTACAACAGGGGGCGACTACAATGAGCAGTTCTTC. Residues: CSARTTGGDYNEQFF.

The chain is built from TRBV18 and TRBJ1-4, with 10 bases that match TRBD1. The CDR3 spans 16 residues. J lost 7 bases, V lost 0 bases, and 5 bases had no gene match. Germline V lookup: CDR1 KGHSH, CDR2 LQKENI. The CDR3, as DNA: TGTGCCAGCTCACCACCGACAGGGGGCCAGAGTGAAAAACTGTTTTTT. It codes for CASSPPTGGQSEKLFF.

This clonotype was seen only a few times. The V and J genes are TRBV7-6 and TRBJ2-3; maybe TRBD2 (7 bases). The V and J ends lost 0 bases and 2 bases respectively, with 12 bases between them. The CDR3 sequence is 16 residues long. Per germline, CDR1 SGHVS and CDR2 FNYEAQ. CDR3 coding DNA: TGTGCCAGCAGCTTAGCGGGGGGGACACCCACAGATACGCAGTATTTT. It specifies CASSLAGGTPTDTQYF.